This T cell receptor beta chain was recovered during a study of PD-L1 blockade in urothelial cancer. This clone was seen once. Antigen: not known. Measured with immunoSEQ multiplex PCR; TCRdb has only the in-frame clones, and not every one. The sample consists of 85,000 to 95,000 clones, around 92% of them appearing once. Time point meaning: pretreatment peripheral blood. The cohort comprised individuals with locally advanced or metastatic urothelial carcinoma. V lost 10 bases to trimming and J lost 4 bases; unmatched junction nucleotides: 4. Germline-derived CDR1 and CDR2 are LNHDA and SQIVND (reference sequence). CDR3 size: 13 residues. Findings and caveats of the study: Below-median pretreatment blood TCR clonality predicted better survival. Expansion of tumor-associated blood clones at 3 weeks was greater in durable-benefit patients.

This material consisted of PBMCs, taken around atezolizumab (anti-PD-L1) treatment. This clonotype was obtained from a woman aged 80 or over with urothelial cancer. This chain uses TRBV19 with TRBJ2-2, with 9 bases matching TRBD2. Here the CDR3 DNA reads TGTGCCACCCGACTAGCGGCCACCGGGGAGCTGTTTTTT. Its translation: CATRLAATGELFF.